These 16 T cell receptor beta chains originate from one sample sequenced in a study of CXCR3-negative and CXCR3-positive naive CD8 T cells. General study findings and limits: Researchers report that CXCR3-positive naive cells carry more hydrophobic TRB CDR3s than CXCR3-negative naive cells.

UMI-labeled 5' RACE yielded the TRB cDNA libraries. After re-calling the 5' RACE reads, TCRdb lists one entry per CDR3 protein, DNA absent. The listing contains some 150,000 distinct CDR3 sequences. For these TCRs, the target antigens are not known. The sample taken for sequencing was naive CXCR3+ CD8+ T cells from blood. Specified subset: CD45RO-CCR7+CD27+CD95- naive CD8+ T cells expressing CXCR3 (TNR3+). Receptor source: a human donor in good health. Some clones in this sample may be carry-over from other donors' samples.

J is TRBJ1-2 and V is TRBV25-1. CDR1 is MGHDK and CDR2 is SYGVNS in the germline V gene. The CDR3 loop spans 12 amino acids. The chain's CDR3 is CATRGGVGGYTF.

The V gene is TRBV6-5, the J gene TRBJ1-5; TCRdb's assignment of TRBD1 cannot be checked, as there is no DNA. The germline CDR1 and CDR2 sequences are MNHEY and SVGAGI. The CDR3 has 14 residues. Here the CDR3 reads CASTSGVKNQPQHF.

The chain is built from TRBV29-1 and TRBJ1-1; TCRdb returns TRBD1, unconfirmable since there is no DNA. This CDR3 spans 12 amino acids. Looked up from germline, CDR1 is SQVTM and CDR2 is ANQGSEA. Here the CDR3 reads CSAPGQGGKAFF.

The chain recombines TRBV4-3 with TRBJ2-5; TCRdb designates TRBD2, a call that cannot be tested without DNA. Germline CDR1 is LGHNA and CDR2 is YSLEER. The CDR3 is made up of 15 amino acids. The CDR3 sequence: CASSPQERTEETQYF.

The genes are TRBV4-1 and TRBJ2-1; TCRdb's D call, TRBD2, is unchecked because there is no DNA. Per germline, CDR1 MGHRA and CDR2 YSYEKL. CDR3 size: 19 residues. CDR3 region: CASSHRAGTSFLSYNEQFF.

The chain employs TRBV4-1 and TRBJ2-7. From germline, CDR1 is MGHRA and CDR2 YSYEKL. There are 15 residues in the CDR3. The CDR3 is CASSQVAGGSYEQYF.

The chain couples TRBV20-1 to TRBJ2-1; TCRdb's assignment of TRBD1 cannot be checked, as there is no DNA. Germline CDR1 and CDR2: DFQATT and SNEGSKA (reference sequence). The CDR3 is 13 amino acids. This chain's CDR3 is CSAYETGGWAQFF.

The rearrangement joins TRBV29-1 to TRBJ1-1; with no DNA, the TCRdb D assignment of TRBD1 cannot be verified. The CDR3 extends over 13 amino acids. The germline CDR1 and CDR2 sequences are SQVTM and ANQGSEA. The CDR3 reads CSVEGQGGAEAFF. The full variable domain, completed using reference TRBV29-1 and TRBJ1-1, is SAVISQKPSRDICQRGTSLTIQCQVDSQVTMMFWYRQQPGQSLTLIATANQGSEATYESGFVIDKFPISRPNLTFSTLTVSNMSPEDSSIYLCSVEGQGGAEAFFGQGTRLTVV.

This rearrangement joins TRBV29-1 to TRBJ2-7; TCRdb's D gene call, TRBD1, goes unchecked for lack of DNA. The CDR3 loop spans 14 amino acids. Germline V gives CDR1 SQVTM, CDR2 ANQGSEA. This CDR3 reads CSVRAPGGSYEQYF.

The V gene is TRBV5-4, the J gene TRBJ2-2; as DNA is missing, the TRBD1 call by TCRdb cannot be tested. This CDR3 has 13 residues. CDR1 SGHNT and CDR2 YYREEE come from the germline V gene (reference sequence). The chain's CDR3 is CASTFRGAGELFF.

The V call is TRBV5-6, the J call TRBJ2-1; TCRdb's D call of TRBD1 is untestable without DNA. The CDR3 has 19 amino acids. CDR1 SGHDT and CDR2 YYEEEE come from the germline V gene. CDR3 residues: CASSSPVGAGAPSYNEQFF.

The chain carries TRBV27 and TRBJ1-5. CDR1 and CDR2 from the germline V gene are MNHEY and SMNVEV (reference sequence). The CDR3 extends over 13 amino acids. CDR3 residues: CASSFAGNQPQHF.

This chain links TRBV15 with TRBJ2-1; TCRdb's D call, TRBD2, is unchecked because there is no DNA. The CDR3 covers 16 residues. Looked up from germline, CDR1 is LNHNV and CDR2 is YYDKDF (reference sequence). This chain's CDR3 is CATKPLVSGRYNEQFF.

The CDR3 sequence is CASSPGSDEQFF. V and J are TRBV28 and TRBJ2-1; no DNA is available, so the TRBD1 call from TCRdb remains unchecked. Germline V lookup: CDR1 MDHEN, CDR2 SYDVKM. This CDR3 comprises 12 residues.

This chain joins TRBV27 and TRBJ1-1. The CDR3 is made up of 14 amino acids. Germline V gene lookup returns CDR1 MNHEY and CDR2 SMNVEV (reference sequence). The CDR3 spells CASSLVRGSTEAFF.

J is TRBJ2-7 and V is TRBV7-6. This CDR3 spans 14 amino acids. Per germline, CDR1 SGHVS and CDR2 FNYEAQ. CDR3 residues: CASSPSGTLHEQYF.